The 25 T cell receptor beta chains reported below all come from one sample, sequenced in a study of vaccination and CD4 T cells after COVID-19. Oncomine TCR Beta short-read sequencing was applied to DNA from cultured CD4+ T cells. TCRdb processed the PCR reads anew with MiXCR; each CDR3 protein has one entry. The sample carries roughly 16,000 distinct CDR3 sequences, around 31% recorded once. These receptors are not linked to any known antigen. Treatment given: roughly ten-day PBMC culture with coronavirus spike peptide pools or control peptides (ViraFEST assay). Sequenced: cultured CD4+ T cells from blood. The receptor set was obtained from a human donor with COVID-19.

This clonotype appeared a few times. CDR3 DNA sequence: TGTGCCAGCGGAACTTCTCCCTCAGTCTATAATTCACCCCTCCACTTT. It is translated as CASGTSPSVYNSPLHF. The V gene is TRBV5-4, the J gene TRBJ1-6; D not certain. The germline V gene has CDR1 SGHNT and CDR2 YYREEE (reference sequence). V was pared by 7 bases and J by 3 bases, with 17 bases between. The CDR3 runs to 16 residues.

This chain joins TRBV12-3 or TRBV12-4 and TRBJ2-5, with D possibly called TRBD1 or TRBD2 (6 bases each). V lost 7 bases and J lost 5, with 23 bases in between. The CDR3 consists of 16 residues. The chain's CDR3 is CASTLRGGAFRETQYF. In DNA, the CDR3 is TGTGCCAGCACCCTCAGGGGCGGGGCCTTCCGGGAGACCCAGTACTTC.

The J gene is TRBJ2-5, the V gene TRBV6-5, with 8 bases aligning to TRBD2. Germline CDR1 reads MNHEY; CDR2 reads SVGAGI. The CDR3 contains 16 residues. Trimming at V came to 2 bases and at J to 5 bases, leaving 10 bases not matched to a gene. CDR3 in DNA: TGTGCCAGCAGTTACGGTTTCGGCGGGGGGTCGGAGACCCAGTACTTC. It is translated as CASSYGFGGGSETQYF.

V and J are TRBV5-6 and TRBJ1-1, with D possibly matching TRBD1 (5 bases). The V and J ends lost 3 bases and 0 bases respectively, with 12 bases between them. The CDR3 is 15 amino acids. Looked up from germline, CDR1 is SGHDT and CDR2 is YYEEEE. The CDR3 DNA is TGTGCCAGCAGCTCAGGGAAGCCGCTGAACACTGAAGCTTTCTTT. Protein sequence: CASSSGKPLNTEAFF.

V is TRBV6-1 and J is TRBJ1-6; perhaps TRBD1 as D (5 bases). Trimming took 7 bases from V and 1 from J, leaving 8 bases between them. Germline CDR1 reads MNHNS; CDR2 reads SASEGT. The CDR3 spans 14 residues. The CDR3 loop reads CASTKGSYNSPLHF. DNA for the CDR3: TGTGCCAGCACCAAGGGGTCCTATAATTCACCCCTCCACTTT.

This clonotype has only one observation. The chain combines TRBV6-1 with TRBJ1-1; weak D call: TRBD1 (5 bases). Trimming removed 7 bases at V and 5 bases at J, with 17 bases between. The CDR3 has 14 amino acids. The germline V gene has CDR1 MNHNS and CDR2 SASEGT. This chain's CDR3 is CASTTSRGGTEAFF. The CDR3 DNA reads TGTGCCAGCACTACTTCTAGGGGTGGGACTGAAGCTTTCTTT.

This clonotype was seen more than once but under ten times. The rearrangement joins TRBV7-6 to TRBJ2-3; the match to TRBD1 covers 7 bases. Trimming took 1 base from V and 1 from J; bases not matched to a gene: 5. CDR1 is SGHVS, CDR2 FNYEAQ, per germline. This CDR3 region has 16 residues. CDR3 coding DNA: TGTGCCAGCAGCTTAGGACAGGGCGTGGGCACAGATACGCAGTATTTT. Protein: CASSLGQGVGTDTQYF.

The rearrangement uses TRBV12-3 or TRBV12-4 and TRBJ2-2, with 9 bases that match TRBD1. With V trimmed by 7 bases and J by 6 bases, 12 bases remained unmatched. The CDR3 is 16 residues long. This CDR3 is CASIRVGQGTAGELFF. The CDR3 coding sequence is TGTGCCAGCATTCGCGTAGGACAGGGGACAGCCGGGGAGCTGTTTTTT.

A single count supports this clonotype. This chain links TRBV7-9 with TRBJ2-4; D may match TRBD1 or TRBD2 (5 bases each). From germline, CDR1 is SEHNR and CDR2 FQNEAQ (reference sequence). V lost 3 bases and J 0 bases, leaving 15 bases between the germline ends. The CDR3 extends over 17 amino acids. CDR3 sequence: CASSLGELRLAKNIQYF. DNA of the CDR3: TGTGCCAGCAGCTTGGGGGAACTTAGATTAGCCAAAAACATTCAGTACTTC.

The chain joins TRBV5-4 to TRBJ1-2, with 7 bases matching TRBD1. This CDR3 spans 15 amino acids. Germline V gives CDR1 SGHNT, CDR2 YYREEE (reference sequence). V shed 3 bases and J 8 bases; nucleotides not matched to a gene: 13. In DNA form, the CDR3 reads TGTGCCAGCAGCTCCGGCAACGACTACAGGGGAGGCTACACCTTC. It yields the protein CASSSGNDYRGGYTF.

This clonotype was observed a handful of times. The rearrangement links TRBV7-6 to TRBJ1-1; 7 bases fit TRBD1. Germline-derived CDR1 and CDR2 are SGHVS and FNYEAQ. V gave up 5 bases and J gave up 6 bases; unmatched junction bases: 9. This CDR3 has 14 residues. The CDR3 loop reads CASSTNRQGAEAFF. The CDR3, as DNA: TGTGCCAGCAGCACAAATCGACAGGGCGCTGAAGCTTTCTTT. Full variable domain (rest looked up from reference TRBV7-6 and TRBJ1-1): GAGVSQSPRYKVTKRGQDVALRCDPISGHVSLYWYRQALGQGPEFLTYFNYEAQQDKSGLPNDRFSAERPEGSISTLTIQRTEQRDSAMYRCASSTNRQGAEAFFGQGTRLTVV.

J is TRBJ2-7 and V is TRBV2, with D possibly being TRBD2 (6 bases). The CDR3 has 13 amino acids. Germline CDR1 is SNHLY and CDR2 is FYNNEI. Trimming pared 3 bases from V and 3 bases from J, leaving 9 bases between. The CDR3 DNA sequence: TGTGCCAGCAGTGACGGGGGATTCTACGAGCAGTACTTC. This codes for CASSDGGFYEQYF. The whole variable domain, remainder taken from reference TRBV2 and TRBJ2-7, is EPEVTQTPSHQVTQMGQEVILRCVPISNHLYFYWYRQILGQKVEFLVSFYNNEISEKSEIFDDQFSVERPDGSNFTLKIRSTKLEDSAMYFCASSDGGFYEQYFGPGTRLTVT.

About this clonotype: A read error may produce the germline difference seen at one junction end. The gene calls are TRBV27 and TRBJ2-7; 8 positions agree with TRBD2. Germline values: CDR1 MNHEY, CDR2 SMNVEV (reference sequence). This CDR3 is 16 amino acids long. CDR3 loop: CANSLKVAGIPYEQYF. The CDR3 DNA follows: TGTGCCAACAGTCTAAAAGTAGCGGGGATACCCTACGAGCAGTACTTC.

The rearrangement links TRBV10-3 to TRBJ2-2, with D perhaps matching TRBD1 (6 bases). The germline CDR1 and CDR2 sequences are ENHRY and SYGVKD. The V end was cut by 10 bases, the J end by 1 base, with 16 bases between. This CDR3 contains 15 residues. This chain's CDR3 is CATGMAQGNTGELFF. The DNA of the CDR3 is TGTGCCACCGGGATGGCACAGGGGAACACCGGGGAGCTGTTTTTT.

This clonotype is medium-sized. The chain is built from TRBV20-1 and TRBJ2-4; D may be TRBD2 (7 bases). Germline V gene sequence: CDR1 DFQATT, CDR2 SNEGSKA (reference sequence). This CDR3 comprises 16 residues. V gave up 3 bases and J gave up 2 bases, with 17 bases separating them. The CDR3 DNA sequence: TGCAGTGCTAGTGCGACTGGGGGGGCTTCCAAAAACATTCAGTACTTC. Protein: CSASATGGASKNIQYF.

The rearrangement links TRBV10-3 to TRBJ2-1; 9 bases are a match to TRBD2. This CDR3 region has 15 residues. J lost 8 bases, V lost 0 bases, and 5 bases had no gene match. Germline CDR1 ENHRY, CDR2 SYGVKD. The CDR3 sequence is CAISESGGGAYEQFF. CDR3 bases: TGTGCCATCAGTGAGTCGGGCGGGGGGGCGTATGAGCAGTTCTTC.

V gene TRBV7-3 combines with J gene TRBJ2-3; 8 bases map to TRBD2. Looked up from germline, CDR1 is SGHTA and CDR2 is FQGTGA. The length of the CDR3 is 16 residues. V shed 0 bases and J 4 bases; nucleotides not matched to a gene: 6. Here the CDR3 reads CASSLTGLAIADTQYF. The CDR3, as DNA: TGTGCCAGCAGCTTAACCGGACTAGCAATCGCAGATACGCAGTATTTT.

This chain joins TRBV27 and TRBJ1-6; D is undetermined. The CDR3 has 12 amino acids. Trimming shortened V by 6 bases and J by 6 bases, and 6 bases separated the two germline ends. The V gene's germline CDR1 is MNHEY and CDR2 SMNVEV (reference sequence). The CDR3, as DNA: TGTGCCAGCAGCGATCGTAATTCACCCCTCCACTTT. Its protein is CASSDRNSPLHF.

The gene calls are TRBV20-1 and TRBJ1-4, with D unclear. V shed 3 bases and J shed 8 bases, with 10 bases lying between them. The CDR3 sequence is 12 residues long. CDR1 is DFQATT and CDR2 is SNEGSKA in the germline V gene (reference sequence). The CDR3 DNA follows: TGCAGTGCTAGGAGGGCAAGGGAAAAACTGTTTTTT. It yields the protein CSARRAREKLFF.

The CDR3 region has the DNA TGTGCCAGCAGCGCAGGCGGCAGTAGCTCTGGAAACACCATATATTTT. It translates to CASSAGGSSSGNTIYF. This rearrangement joins TRBV9 to TRBJ1-3; D is ambiguous. The CDR3 contains 16 residues. The germline V gene encodes CDR1 SGDLS and CDR2 YYNGEE. Trimming shortened V by 3 bases and J by 0 bases, and 13 bases separated the two germline ends.

The chain joins TRBV6-1 to TRBJ2-5; 7 bases fit TRBD1. V trimming: 10 bases; J trimming: 0 bases; junction bases outside the gene matches: 8. Germline CDR1 is MNHNS and CDR2 is SASEGT. CDR3 length equals 14 residues. This chain's CDR3 is CAISQGDHQETQYF. The CDR3 DNA is TGTGCCATCAGCCAGGGGGATCACCAAGAGACCCAGTACTTC.

The rearrangement joins TRBV24-1 to TRBJ2-7, with TRBD2 as a possible D gene (6 bases). Germline V lookup: CDR1 KGHDR, CDR2 SFDVKD. V gave up 7 bases and J gave up 6 bases, with 18 bases separating them. The CDR3 is 14 amino acids. This CDR3 reads CATSSPGGTGEQYF. CDR3 bases: TGTGCCACCAGCTCTCCCGGCGGGACGGGCGAGCAGTACTTC.

The chain combines TRBV7-2 with TRBJ2-3; the D gene is possibly TRBD1 (6 bases). The CDR3 contains 16 residues. V dropped 1 base and J dropped 1 base, with 12 bases sitting between them. Germline assignment: CDR1 SGHTA and CDR2 FQGNSA. In DNA, the CDR3 is TGTGCCAGCAGCTTAGAAGGACAGAGACGCACAGATACGCAGTATTTT. Encoded protein: CASSLEGQRRTDTQYF.

This clonotype was seen more than once but under ten times. The rearrangement joins TRBV7-8 to TRBJ1-3; D gene ambiguous. The CDR3 has 18 residues. In germline, CDR1 is SGHVS, CDR2 FQNEAQ. The V gene lost 3 bases and the J gene lost 4 bases, with 22 bases spanning the gap. This CDR3 is CASSFLPGQEGSGNTIYF. CDR3 DNA: TGTGCCAGCAGCTTCCTACCGGGTCAGGAAGGGTCAGGAAACACCATATATTTT. The whole variable domain, filled in from reference TRBV7-8 and TRBJ1-3, reads GAGVSQSPRYKVAKRGQDVALRCDPISGHVSLFWYQQALGQGPEFLTYFQNEAQLDKSGLPSDRFFAERPEGSVSTLKIQRTQQEDSAVYLCASSFLPGQEGSGNTIYFGEGSWLTVV.

This clonotype was found a few times. The rearrangement joins TRBV6-1 to TRBJ2-3; D is uncertain. The V gene lost 8 bases and the J gene lost 2 bases, with 8 bases spanning the gap. Germline V lookup: CDR1 MNHNS, CDR2 SASEGT. This CDR3 is built from 12 residues. The chain's CDR3 is CASGRDTDTQYF. DNA of the CDR3: TGTGCCAGCGGAAGGGACACAGATACGCAGTATTTT.